This T cell receptor beta chain comes out of a study of Ad26.COV2.S vaccination and SARS-CoV-2 variants (dated by TCRdb to the early 2020s). Concerning the study at large: Donors in the vaccine arm were drawn from COV1001, a multicentre, randomized, double-blind, placebo-controlled phase I-IIa trial testing Ad26.COV2.S in healthy adults. A total of roughly 32 samples were included in the TCR-sequenced set, comprising approximately 20 Ad26.COV2.S vaccine recipients, 5 placebo recipients and 8 SARS-CoV-2 convalescent individuals. Trial participants were randomized into five groups of five, in which low-dose or high-dose Ad26.COV2.S was given once or twice, or placebo was given on both occasions. Ad26.COV2.S was given intramuscularly at 5x10^10 or 1x10^11 viral particles, as a single shot or as two shots 56 days apart. The specificity and breadth of SARS-CoV-2-reactive T cell receptors after Ad26.COV2.S vaccination were assessed by TCRbeta repertoire sequencing. Investigators remained blinded to trial group allocation during experiments and outcome assessment.

This sample's treatment or condition label indicates: over 15 received Ad26.COV2.S at low or high dose, single or two shots; 5 received placebo; per-sample allocation not given. Repertoires of vaccine and placebo recipients were sequenced from samples taken on day 63 after the first injection. Cohort 1b enrolled about two dozen adults aged 18-55 years at a single site in Boston, USA, between 29 July and 7 August 2020. As a vaccine, Ad26.COV2.S was a replication-incompetent adenovirus type 26 vector that expressed a prefusion-stabilized SARS-CoV-2 spike protein derived from the original Wuhan strain. CDR1 and CDR2 are drawn from the germline V gene: SNHLY, FYNNEI. V is clipped by 6 bases and J by 8 bases, and the sequence between their germline boundaries is 19 bases long. The cysteine opens and the phenylalanine closes a CDR3 of 14 amino acids. The only DNA kept is the CDR3, 42 bases in frame from the first base.

A word on this clone: Its antigen has not been determined. Within one base of it there is no much larger clone, and no base qualities were kept.

TCRbeta CDR3 regions were sequenced with the immunoSEQ Assay. After extraction, genomic DNA underwent amplification by bias-controlled multiplex PCR, followed by high-throughput sequencing. Per the authors' processing: To quantify the absolute abundance of each unique TCRbeta CDR3 region, sequences were collapsed and filtered. T cell fraction was estimated by normalizing TCRbeta template counts to usable DNA, with usable DNA measured through amplification of reference genes found in all nucleated cells. Repertoire TCRs were annotated as SARS-CoV-2-specific by exact matching of V gene, CDR3 amino acid sequence and J gene to a known reactive TCR set. The reference SARS-CoV-2 TCR set came from MIRA and was filtered for enrichment in COVID-19-positive ImmuneCODE repertoires, removing public or cross-reactive TCRs. Based on the MIRA antigens, annotated TCRs were further analysed at the level of specific ORF or position within ORF. Depth was the summed frequency of annotated unique rearrangements, while breadth was defined as annotated unique rearrangements over total unique productive rearrangements. Group comparisons of TCR breadth used two-sided Wilcoxon rank-sum tests. TCRdb re-hosts the immuneACCESS table, in-frame sequences only. Its copies lack some clones; in the studies checked, an unresolved V gene accounts for under half of them, and the cause for the rest is not known. V and J calls and clone size are as listed in that table; D and trimming were resolved from the DNA. Here the sample has about 680,000 clones; around 90% occur a single time. The top ten clonotypes cover approximately 1.5% of the sample.

Broad study findings and their caveats: The authors noted that the TCR breadth and depth analyses may have underestimated total T cell responses. After vaccination, spike-specific CD8+ and CD4+ T cell responses were reported to show substantial breadth. Ad26.COV2.S recipients had higher spike-specific TCR breadth than placebo recipients (P = 0.0014). Non-spike TCR breadth was comparable between vaccine and placebo recipients, consistent with the vaccine containing only spike. The study lacked the statistical power to compare responses across vaccine doses or regimens.

This receptor chain uses TRBV2 and TRBJ1-2, and the D gene may be TRBD1, 6 bases matching. The clonotype comes from a person aged 18-60 years who received the Ad26.COV2.S COVID-19 vaccine or a placebo. Sample: peripheral blood, taken in a trial of Ad26.COV2.S vaccine versus placebo. This receptor has the CDR3 CASSPISGEYGYTF. The bases are TGTGCCAGCAGCCCAATCTCAGGGGAATACGGCTACACCTTC.